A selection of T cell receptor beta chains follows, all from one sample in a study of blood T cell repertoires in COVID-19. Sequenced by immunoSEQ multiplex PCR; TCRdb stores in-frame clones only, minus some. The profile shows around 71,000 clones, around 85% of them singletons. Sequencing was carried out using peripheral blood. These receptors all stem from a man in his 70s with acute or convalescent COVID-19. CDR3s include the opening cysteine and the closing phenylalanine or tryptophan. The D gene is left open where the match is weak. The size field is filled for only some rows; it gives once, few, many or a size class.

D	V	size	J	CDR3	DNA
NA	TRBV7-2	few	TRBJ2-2	CASSWGPVMNTGELFF	TGTGCCAGCAGCTGGGGGCCGGTAATGAACACCGGGGAGCTGTTTTTT
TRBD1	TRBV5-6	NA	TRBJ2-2	CASSLAWTGGTLGELFF	TGTGCCAGCAGCTTGGCGTGGACAGGGGGAACGCTCGGGGAGCTGTTTTTT
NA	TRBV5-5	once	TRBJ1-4	CASSLALMGAELFF	TGTGCCAGCAGCTTGGCCCTGATGGGTGCGGAACTGTTTTTT
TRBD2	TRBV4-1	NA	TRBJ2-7	CASSQASTSAYEQYF	TGCGCCAGCAGCCAAGCTTCCACTAGCGCTTACGAGCAGTACTTC
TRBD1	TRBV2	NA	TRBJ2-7	CASRDRGLPYEQYF	TGTGCCAGCAGGGACAGGGGGCTACCCTACGAGCAGTACTTC
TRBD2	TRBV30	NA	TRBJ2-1	CAWSGGRSYNEQFF	TGTGCCTGGAGTGGCGGGAGGTCCTACAATGAGCAGTTCTTC
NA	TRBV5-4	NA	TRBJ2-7	CASSIGGDEQYF	TGTGCCAGCAGCATAGGCGGCGACGAGCAGTACTTC
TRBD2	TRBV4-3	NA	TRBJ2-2	CASSEAWLADTGELFF	TGCGCCAGCAGCGAGGCTTGGCTAGCGGACACCGGGGAGCTGTTTTTT
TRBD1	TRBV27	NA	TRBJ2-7	CASSLRQGALHQYF	TGTGCCAGCAGTTTACGCCAGGGGGCGCTTCACCAGTACTTC
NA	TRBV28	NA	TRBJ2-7	CASSPGGYRDYEQYF	TGTGCCAGCTCCCCCGGGGGGTACAGGGACTACGAGCAGTACTTC
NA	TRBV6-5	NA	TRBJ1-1	CASSYTGGEDTEAFF	TGTGCCAGCAGTTACACGGGGGGCGAGGACACTGAAGCTTTCTTT
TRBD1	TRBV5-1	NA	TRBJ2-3	CASGGAGGADTQYF	TGCGCCAGCGGAGGGGCAGGGGGCGCGGATACGCAGTATTTT
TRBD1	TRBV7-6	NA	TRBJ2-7	CASSSPGQTYEQYF	TGTGCCAGCAGCTCACCGGGACAGACCTACGAGCAGTACTTC
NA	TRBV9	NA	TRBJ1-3	CASSVGPDMSGNTIYF	TGTGCCAGCAGCGTAGGCCCCGACATGTCCGGAAACACCATATATTTT
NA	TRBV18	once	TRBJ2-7	CASSPVNEYEQYF	TGTGCCAGCTCCCCTGTCAACGAGTACGAGCAGTACTTC
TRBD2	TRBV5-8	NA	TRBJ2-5	CASSLGVAGQETQYF	TGTGCCAGCAGCTTAGGGGTAGCGGGACAAGAGACCCAGTACTTC
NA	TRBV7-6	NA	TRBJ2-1	CASSSITGIYNEQFF	TGTGCCAGCAGCTCAATTACTGGTATTTACAATGAGCAGTTCTTC
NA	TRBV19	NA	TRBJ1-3	CASSRRDSGNTIYF	TGTGCCAGTAGTAGAAGAGACTCTGGAAACACCATATATTTT
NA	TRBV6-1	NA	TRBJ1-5	CASSEEDYSSNQPQHF	TGTGCCAGCAGTGAGGAGGATTACAGTAGCAATCAGCCCCAGCATTTT
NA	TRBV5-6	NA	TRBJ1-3	CASSWGAPDTIYF	TGTGCCAGCAGCTGGGGAGCGCCGGACACCATATATTTT
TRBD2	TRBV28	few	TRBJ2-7	CASSLGPGLATAYEQYF	TGTGCCAGCAGTTTAGGCCCGGGACTAGCGACCGCCTACGAGCAGTACTTC
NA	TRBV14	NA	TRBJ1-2	CASSQPGGRASGYTF	TGTGCCAGCAGCCAACCCGGGGGACGGGCTTCTGGCTACACCTTC
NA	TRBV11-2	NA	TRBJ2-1	CASSLDTGWSDEQFF	TGTGCCAGCAGCTTAGATACAGGGTGGAGCGATGAGCAGTTCTTC
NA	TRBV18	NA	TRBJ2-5	CASSTERYPGETQYF	TGTGCCAGCTCAACCGAAAGGTACCCGGGAGAGACCCAGTACTTC
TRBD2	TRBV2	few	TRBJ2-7	CASIKREGQHEQYF	TGTGCCAGCATCAAGCGGGAGGGCCAACACGAGCAGTACTTC
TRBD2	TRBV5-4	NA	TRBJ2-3	CASSLAAGGQADTQYF	TGTGCCAGCAGCTTGGCCGCGGGAGGGCAAGCAGATACGCAGTATTTT
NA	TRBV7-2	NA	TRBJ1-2	CASSLVGGILGGYTF	TGTGCCAGCAGCTTAGTAGGCGGAATCTTGGGTGGCTACACCTTC
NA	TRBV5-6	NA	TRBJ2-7	CASSLLGGSKREQYF	TGTGCCAGCAGCTTACTGGGAGGCTCTAAGAGGGAGCAGTACTTC
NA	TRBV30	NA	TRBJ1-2	CAWKQNYGYTF	TGTGCCTGGAAACAGAACTATGGCTACACCTTC
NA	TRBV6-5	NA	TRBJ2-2	CASSRERTGELFF	TGTGCCAGCAGCCGAGAACGCACCGGGGAGCTGTTTTTT
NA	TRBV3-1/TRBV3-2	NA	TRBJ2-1	CASSLTPLAYNEQFF	TGTGCCAGCAGCCTTACCCCACTAGCCTACAATGAGCAGTTCTTC
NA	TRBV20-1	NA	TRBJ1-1	CSAIVNTEAFF	TGCAGTGCTATCGTGAACACTGAAGCTTTCTTT
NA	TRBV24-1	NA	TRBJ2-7	CATSAEGPEQYF	TGTGCCACCAGTGCGGAGGGGCCCGAGCAGTACTTC
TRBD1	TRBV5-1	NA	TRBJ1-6	CASSWGTDHNSPLHF	TGCGCCAGCAGCTGGGGGACAGACCATAATTCACCCCTCCACTTT
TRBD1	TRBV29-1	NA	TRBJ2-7	CSVAKGQGSYEQYF	TGCAGCGTTGCGAAAGGACAGGGGAGTTACGAGCAGTACTTC
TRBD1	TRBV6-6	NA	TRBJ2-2	CASSDRQGQLFF	TGTGCCAGCAGTGACCGACAGGGACAGCTGTTTTTT
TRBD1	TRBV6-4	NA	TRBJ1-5	CASSTTGGSQPQHF	TGTGCCAGCAGTACGACAGGGGGTAGTCAGCCCCAGCATTTT
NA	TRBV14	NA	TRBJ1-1	CASSQLGVDTEAFF	TGTGCCAGCAGCCAACTAGGGGTTGACACTGAAGCTTTCTTT
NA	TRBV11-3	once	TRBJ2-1	CASSLDGVVRNEQFF	TGTGCCAGCAGCTTAGACGGGGTAGTTCGAAATGAGCAGTTCTTC
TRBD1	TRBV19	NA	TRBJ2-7	CASSAPGTGRSYEQYF	TGTGCCAGTAGTGCCCCTGGGACAGGGCGCTCCTACGAGCAGTACTTC
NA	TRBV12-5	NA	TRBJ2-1	CASGLGGRLNEQFF	TGTGCTAGTGGTTTGGGCGGGCGCCTCAATGAGCAGTTCTTC
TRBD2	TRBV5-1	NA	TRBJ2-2	CASSLAGTSEPNTGELFF	TGCGCCAGCAGCTTGGCTGGGACTAGCGAGCCGAACACCGGGGAGCTGTTTTTT
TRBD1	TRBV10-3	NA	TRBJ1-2	CAISELTGAGGYTF	TGTGCCATCAGTGAGTTGACAGGGGCAGGTGGCTACACCTTC
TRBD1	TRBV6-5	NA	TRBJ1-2	CASSPTGGSYGYTF	TGTGCCAGCAGTCCGACAGGGGGCTCGTATGGCTACACCTTC
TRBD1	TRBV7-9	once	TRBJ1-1	CASSPRQGVETEAFF	TGTGCCAGCAGCCCCCGACAGGGGGTAGAAACTGAAGCTTTCTTT
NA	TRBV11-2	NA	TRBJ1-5	CASSLEVGEPQHF	TGTGCCAGCAGCTTAGAGGTCGGAGAGCCCCAGCATTTT
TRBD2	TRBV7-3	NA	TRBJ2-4	CASSPSGAAGVSIQYF	TGTGCCAGCAGCCCGTCAGGAGCAGCGGGAGTATCCATTCAGTACTTC
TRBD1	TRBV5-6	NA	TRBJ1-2	CASSLVDRANYGYTF	TGTGCCAGCAGCTTGGTGGACAGGGCTAACTATGGCTACACCTTC
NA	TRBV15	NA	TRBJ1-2	CATSRADTPPDGYTF	TGTGCCACCAGCAGAGCTGACACCCCGCCTGATGGCTACACCTTC
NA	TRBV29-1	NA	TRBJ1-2	CSVEDHRF	TGCAGCGTTGAAGATCATCGGTTC
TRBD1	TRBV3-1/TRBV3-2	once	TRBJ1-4	CASSQKLTGVGEKLFF	TGTGCCAGCAGCCAAAAGTTAACAGGGGTAGGTGAAAAACTGTTTTTT
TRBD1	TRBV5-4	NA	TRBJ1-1	CASSLEQGMNTEAFF	TGTGCCAGCAGCTTGGAACAGGGGATGAACACTGAAGCTTTCTTT
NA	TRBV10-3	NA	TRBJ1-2	CAISEPPSGNGYGYTF	TGTGCCATCAGTGAGCCTCCCTCGGGGAACGGGTATGGCTACACCTTC
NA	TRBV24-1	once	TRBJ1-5	CATSDSRGYSNQPQHF	TGTGCCACCAGTGATTCACGGGGGTATAGCAATCAGCCCCAGCATTTT
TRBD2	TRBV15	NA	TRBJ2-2	CATSRDKSGGNTGELFF	TGTGCCACCAGCAGAGATAAAAGCGGGGGAAACACCGGGGAGCTGTTTTTT
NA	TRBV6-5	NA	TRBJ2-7	CASMYGTQTTEQYF	TGTGCCAGCATGTACGGGACTCAGACTACCGAGCAGTACTTC
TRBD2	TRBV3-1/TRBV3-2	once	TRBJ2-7	CASSQAAGGIGEQYF	TGTGCCAGCAGCCAAGCGGCGGGAGGGATCGGGGAGCAGTACTTC
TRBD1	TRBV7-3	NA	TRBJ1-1	CASSRQGNTEAFF	TGTGCCAGCAGTCGACAGGGAAACACTGAAGCTTTCTTT